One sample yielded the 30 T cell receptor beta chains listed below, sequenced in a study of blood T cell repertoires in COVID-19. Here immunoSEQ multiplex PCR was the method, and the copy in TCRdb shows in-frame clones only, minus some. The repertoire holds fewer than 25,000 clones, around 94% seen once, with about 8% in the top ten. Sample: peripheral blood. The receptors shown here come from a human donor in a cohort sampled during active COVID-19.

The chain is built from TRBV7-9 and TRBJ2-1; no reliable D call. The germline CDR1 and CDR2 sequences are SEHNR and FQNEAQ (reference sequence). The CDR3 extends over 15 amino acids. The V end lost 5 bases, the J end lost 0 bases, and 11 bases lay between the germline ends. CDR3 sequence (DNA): TGTGCCAGCAGCCCTGAACCCGGCTCCTACAATGAGCAGTTCTTC. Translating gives CASSPEPGSYNEQFF. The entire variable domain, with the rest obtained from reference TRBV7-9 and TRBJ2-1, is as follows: DTGVSQNPRHKITKRGQNVTFRCDPISEHNRLYWYRQTLGQGPEFLTYFQNEAQLEKSRLLSDRFSAERPKGSFSTLEIQRTEQGDSAMYLCASSPEPGSYNEQFFGPGTRLTVL.

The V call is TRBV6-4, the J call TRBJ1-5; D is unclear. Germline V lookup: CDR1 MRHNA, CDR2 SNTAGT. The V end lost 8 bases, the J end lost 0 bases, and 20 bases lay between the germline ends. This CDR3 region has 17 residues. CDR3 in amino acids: CASGRRTDFNSNQPQHF. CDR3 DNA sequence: TGTGCCAGCGGGCGTAGAACGGATTTTAATAGCAATCAGCCCCAGCATTTT.

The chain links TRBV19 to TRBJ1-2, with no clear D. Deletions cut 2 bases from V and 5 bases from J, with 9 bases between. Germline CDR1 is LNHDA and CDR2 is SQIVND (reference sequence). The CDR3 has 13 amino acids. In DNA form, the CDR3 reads TGTGCCAGTAGTATAAATCGGGGATATGGCTACACCTTC. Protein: CASSINRGYGYTF.

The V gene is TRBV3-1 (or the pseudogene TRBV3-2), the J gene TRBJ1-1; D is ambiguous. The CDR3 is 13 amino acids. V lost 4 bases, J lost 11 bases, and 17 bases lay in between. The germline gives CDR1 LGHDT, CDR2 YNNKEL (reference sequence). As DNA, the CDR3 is TGTGCCAGCAGCCCCGGAGTCGAACGACTTGCTTTCTTT. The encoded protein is CASSPGVERLAFF.

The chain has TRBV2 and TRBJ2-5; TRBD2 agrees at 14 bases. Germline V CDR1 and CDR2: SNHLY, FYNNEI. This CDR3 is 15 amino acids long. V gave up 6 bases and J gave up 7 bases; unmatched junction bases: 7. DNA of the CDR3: TGTGCCAGCAGGACTAGCGGGGGGGCCGGGGGGACCCAGTACTTC. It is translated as CASRTSGGAGGTQYF.

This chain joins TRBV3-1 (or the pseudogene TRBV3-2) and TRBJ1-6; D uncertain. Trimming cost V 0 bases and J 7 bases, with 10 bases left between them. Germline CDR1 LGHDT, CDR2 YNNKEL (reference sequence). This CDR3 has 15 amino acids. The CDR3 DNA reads TGTGCCAGCAGCCAAGATCTAGCGGGAAATTCACCCCTCCACTTT. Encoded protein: CASSQDLAGNSPLHF.

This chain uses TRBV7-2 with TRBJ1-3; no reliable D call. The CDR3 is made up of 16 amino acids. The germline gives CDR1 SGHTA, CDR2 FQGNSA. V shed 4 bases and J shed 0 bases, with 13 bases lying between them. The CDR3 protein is CASSSTQLSSGNTIYF. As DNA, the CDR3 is TGTGCCAGCAGCTCGACACAGCTAAGCTCTGGAAACACCATATATTTT.

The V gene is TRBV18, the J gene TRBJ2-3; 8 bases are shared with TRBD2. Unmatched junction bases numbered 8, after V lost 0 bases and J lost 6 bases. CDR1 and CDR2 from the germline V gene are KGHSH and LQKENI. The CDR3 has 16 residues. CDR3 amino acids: CASSPPRRSGTDTQYF. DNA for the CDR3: TGTGCCAGCTCACCACCCCGGCGTAGCGGGACTGATACGCAGTATTTT.

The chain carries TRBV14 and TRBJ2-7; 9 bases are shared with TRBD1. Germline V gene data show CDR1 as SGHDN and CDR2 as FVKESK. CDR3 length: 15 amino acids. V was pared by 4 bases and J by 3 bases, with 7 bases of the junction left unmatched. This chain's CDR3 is CASSLPGTGSYEQYF. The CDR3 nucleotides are TGTGCCAGCAGCCTCCCCGGGACAGGGAGCTACGAGCAGTACTTC. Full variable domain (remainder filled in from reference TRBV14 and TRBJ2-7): EAGVTQFPSHSVIEKGQTVTLRCDPISGHDNLYWYRRVMGKEIKFLLHFVKESKQDESGMPNNRFLAERTGGTYSTLKVQPAELEDSGVYFCASSLPGTGSYEQYFGPGTRLTVT.

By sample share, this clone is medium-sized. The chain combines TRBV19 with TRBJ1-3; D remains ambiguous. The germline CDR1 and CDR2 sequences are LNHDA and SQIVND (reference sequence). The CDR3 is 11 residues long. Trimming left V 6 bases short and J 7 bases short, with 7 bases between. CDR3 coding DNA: TGTGCCAGTAGCTTGCGGAACACCATATATTTT. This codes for CASSLRNTIYF.

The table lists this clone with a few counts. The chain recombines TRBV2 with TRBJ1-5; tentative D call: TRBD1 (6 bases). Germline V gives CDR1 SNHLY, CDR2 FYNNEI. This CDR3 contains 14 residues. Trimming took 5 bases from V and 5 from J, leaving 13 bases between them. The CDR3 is CASSLRDNYQPQHF. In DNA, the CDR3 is TGTGCCAGCAGTCTCCGGGACAATTATCAGCCCCAGCATTTT.

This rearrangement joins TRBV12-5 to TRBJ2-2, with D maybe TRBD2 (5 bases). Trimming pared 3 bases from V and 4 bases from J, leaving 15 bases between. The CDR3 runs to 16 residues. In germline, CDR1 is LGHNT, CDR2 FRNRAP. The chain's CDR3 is CASGFGRSRGTGELFF. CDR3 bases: TGTGCTAGTGGTTTTGGGCGTAGCCGGGGCACCGGGGAGCTGTTTTTT.

DNA of the CDR3: TGTGCCAGCAGCTCCCGGACAGGGGGACAAGAGACCCAGTACTTC. Its protein is CASSSRTGGQETQYF. This chain uses TRBV7-9 with TRBJ2-5; 10 bases are shared with TRBD1. V was pared by 4 bases and J by 2 bases, with 4 bases of the junction left unmatched. This CDR3 spans 15 amino acids. Germline V CDR1 and CDR2: SEHNR, FQNEAQ (reference sequence).

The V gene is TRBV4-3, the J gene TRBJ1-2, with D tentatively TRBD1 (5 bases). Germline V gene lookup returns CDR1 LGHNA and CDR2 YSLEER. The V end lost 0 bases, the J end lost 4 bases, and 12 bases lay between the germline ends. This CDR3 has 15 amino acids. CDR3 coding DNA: TGCGCCAGCAGCCAAGATCAGGGTGGTGGCTATGGCTACACCTTC. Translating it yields CASSQDQGGGYGYTF.

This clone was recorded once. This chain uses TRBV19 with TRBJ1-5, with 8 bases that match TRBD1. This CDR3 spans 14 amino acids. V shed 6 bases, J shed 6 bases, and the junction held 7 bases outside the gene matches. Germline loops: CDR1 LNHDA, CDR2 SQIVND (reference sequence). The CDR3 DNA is TGTGCCAGTAGGCCTCAGGGGGCAGGTCAGCCCCAGCATTTT. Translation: CASRPQGAGQPQHF.

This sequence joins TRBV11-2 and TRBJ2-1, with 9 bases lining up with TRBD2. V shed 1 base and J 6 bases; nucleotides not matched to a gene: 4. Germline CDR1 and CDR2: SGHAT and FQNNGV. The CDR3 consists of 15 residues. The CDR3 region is CASSLGLAGLNEQFF. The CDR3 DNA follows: TGTGCCAGCAGCTTAGGCCTAGCGGGGCTCAATGAGCAGTTCTTC.

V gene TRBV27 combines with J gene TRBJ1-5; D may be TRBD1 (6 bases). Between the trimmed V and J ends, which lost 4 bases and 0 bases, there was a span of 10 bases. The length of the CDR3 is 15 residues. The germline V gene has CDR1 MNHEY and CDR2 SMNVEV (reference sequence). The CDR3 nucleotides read TGTGCCAGCAGTTCCATAGGGGGTAGCAATCAGCCCCAGCATTTT. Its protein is CASSSIGGSNQPQHF.

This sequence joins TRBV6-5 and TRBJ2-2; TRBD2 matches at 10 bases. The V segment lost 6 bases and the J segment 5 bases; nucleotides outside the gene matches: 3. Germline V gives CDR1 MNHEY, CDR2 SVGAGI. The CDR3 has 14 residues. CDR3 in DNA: TGTGCCAGCAGGGGACTAGCGTCTACCGGGGAGCTGTTTTTT. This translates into CASRGLASTGELFF.

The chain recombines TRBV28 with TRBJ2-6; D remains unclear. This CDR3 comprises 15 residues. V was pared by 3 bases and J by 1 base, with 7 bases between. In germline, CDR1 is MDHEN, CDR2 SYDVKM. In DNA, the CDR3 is TGTGCCAGCAGTTTTTGGCATTCTGGGGCCAACGTCCTGACTTTC. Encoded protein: CASSFWHSGANVLTF.

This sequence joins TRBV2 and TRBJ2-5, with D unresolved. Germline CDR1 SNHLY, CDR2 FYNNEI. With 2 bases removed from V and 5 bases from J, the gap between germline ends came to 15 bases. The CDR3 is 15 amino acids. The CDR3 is CASSEFTPVGETQYF. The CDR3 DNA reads TGTGCCAGCAGTGAATTTACCCCCGTCGGGGAGACCCAGTACTTC.

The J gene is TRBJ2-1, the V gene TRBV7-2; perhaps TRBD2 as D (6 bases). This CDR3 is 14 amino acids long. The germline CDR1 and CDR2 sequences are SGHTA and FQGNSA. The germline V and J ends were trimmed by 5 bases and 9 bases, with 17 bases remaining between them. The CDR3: CASSPGLALGEQFF. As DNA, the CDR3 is TGTGCCAGCAGCCCGGGACTTGCACTCGGTGAGCAGTTCTTC.

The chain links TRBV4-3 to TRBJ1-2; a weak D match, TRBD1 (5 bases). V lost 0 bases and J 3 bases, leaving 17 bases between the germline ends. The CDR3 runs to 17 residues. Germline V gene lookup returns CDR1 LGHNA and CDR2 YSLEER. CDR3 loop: CASSQEVVRGSDYGYTF. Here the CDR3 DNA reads TGCGCCAGCAGCCAAGAGGTGGTGCGGGGCAGTGACTATGGCTACACCTTC.

CDR3 in DNA: TGTGCCAGCAGCTTCGTGACAGGGGGGGCGAACACTGAAGCTTTCTTT. Protein product: CASSFVTGGANTEAFF. The V and J genes are TRBV7-2 and TRBJ1-1; TRBD1 aligns across 9 bases. V lost 3 bases and J lost 1; bases outside the gene matches: 6. This CDR3 spans 16 amino acids. Germline V gene sequence: CDR1 SGHTA, CDR2 FQGNSA.

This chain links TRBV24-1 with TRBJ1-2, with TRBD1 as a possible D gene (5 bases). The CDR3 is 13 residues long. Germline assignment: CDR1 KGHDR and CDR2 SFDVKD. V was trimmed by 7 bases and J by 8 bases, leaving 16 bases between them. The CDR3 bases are TGTGCCACCAGGGGGGGGACTGCCGACGGCTACACCTTC. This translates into CATRGGTADGYTF.

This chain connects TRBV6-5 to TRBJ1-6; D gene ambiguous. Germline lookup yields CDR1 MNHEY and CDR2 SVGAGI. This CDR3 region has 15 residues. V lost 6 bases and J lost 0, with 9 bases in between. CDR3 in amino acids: CASRGMSSYNSPLHF. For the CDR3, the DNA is TGTGCCAGCAGGGGCATGAGCTCCTATAATTCACCCCTCCACTTT.

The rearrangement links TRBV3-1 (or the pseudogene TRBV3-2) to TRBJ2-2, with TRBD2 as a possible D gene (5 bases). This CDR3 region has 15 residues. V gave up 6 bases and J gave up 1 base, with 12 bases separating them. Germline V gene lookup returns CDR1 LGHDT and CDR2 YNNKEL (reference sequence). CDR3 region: CASRNVEGNTGELFF. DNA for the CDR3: TGTGCCAGCAGGAACGTAGAGGGGAACACCGGGGAGCTGTTTTTT.

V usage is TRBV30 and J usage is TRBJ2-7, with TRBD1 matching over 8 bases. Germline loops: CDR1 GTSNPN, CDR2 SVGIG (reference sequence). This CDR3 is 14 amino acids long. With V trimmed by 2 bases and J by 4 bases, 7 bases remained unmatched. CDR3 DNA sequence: TGTGCCTGGAGTACCGGGACAGGCGGGTACGAGCAGTACTTC. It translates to CAWSTGTGGYEQYF.

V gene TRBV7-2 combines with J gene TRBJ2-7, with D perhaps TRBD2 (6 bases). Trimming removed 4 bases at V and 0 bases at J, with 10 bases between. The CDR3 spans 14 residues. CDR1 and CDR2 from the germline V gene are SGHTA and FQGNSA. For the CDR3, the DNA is TGTGCCAGCAGCTCGGACGGGGGCTCCTACGAGCAGTACTTC. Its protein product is CASSSDGGSYEQYF. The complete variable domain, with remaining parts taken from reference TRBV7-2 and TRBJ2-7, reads GAGVSQSPSNKVTEKGKDVELRCDPISGHTALYWYRQSLGQGLEFLIYFQGNSAPDKSGLPSDRFSAERTGGSVSTLTIQRTQQEDSAVYLCASSSDGGSYEQYFGPGTRLTVT.

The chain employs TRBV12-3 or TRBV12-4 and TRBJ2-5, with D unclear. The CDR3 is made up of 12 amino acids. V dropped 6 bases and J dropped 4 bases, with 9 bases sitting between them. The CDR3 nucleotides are TGTGCCAGCAGCCTAAATCGAGAGACCCAGTACTTC. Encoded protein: CASSLNRETQYF.

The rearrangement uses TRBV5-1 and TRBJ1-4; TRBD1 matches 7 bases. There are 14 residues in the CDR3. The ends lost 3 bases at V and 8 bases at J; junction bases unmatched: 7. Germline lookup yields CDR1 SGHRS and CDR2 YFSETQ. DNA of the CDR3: TGCGCCAGCAGCTCGGGACAGTCGAAGGAAAAACTGTTTTTT. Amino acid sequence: CASSSGQSKEKLFF.